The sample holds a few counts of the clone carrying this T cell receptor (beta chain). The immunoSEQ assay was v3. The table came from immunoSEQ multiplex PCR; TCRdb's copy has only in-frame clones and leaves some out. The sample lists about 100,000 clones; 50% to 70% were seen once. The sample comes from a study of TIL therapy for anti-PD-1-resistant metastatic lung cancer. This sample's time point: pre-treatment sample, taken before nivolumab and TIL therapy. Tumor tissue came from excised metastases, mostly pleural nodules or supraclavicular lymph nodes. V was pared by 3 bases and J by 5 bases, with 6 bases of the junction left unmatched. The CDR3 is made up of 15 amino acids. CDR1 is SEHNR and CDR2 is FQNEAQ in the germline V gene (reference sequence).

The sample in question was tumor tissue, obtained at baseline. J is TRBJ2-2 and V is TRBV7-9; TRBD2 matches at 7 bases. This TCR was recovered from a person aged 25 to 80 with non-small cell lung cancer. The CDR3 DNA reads TGTGCCAGCAGCTTTCGAGCGGGAATGACCGGGGAGCTGTTTTTT. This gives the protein CASSFRAGMTGELFF. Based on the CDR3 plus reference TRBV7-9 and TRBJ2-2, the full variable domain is DTGVSQNPRHKITKRGQNVTFRCDPISEHNRLYWYRQTLGQGPEFLTYFQNEAQLEKSRLLSDRFSAERPKGSFSTLEIQRTEQGDSAMYLCASSFRAGMTGELFFGEGSRLTVL.